The 4 T cell receptor beta chains reported below all come from one sample, sequenced in a study of lymphopenia after photon versus proton radiotherapy. The repertoire was sequenced with immunoSEQ multiplex PCR; TCRdb's copy has only in-frame clones and lacks some. The data show 25,000 to 35,000 clones, 80% to 90% seen once. The material sequenced was peripheral blood, taken from a patient treated with proton-based radiotherapy. The origin of the receptors is a woman aged 60 to 75 with cholangiocarcinoma. Some clones in this sample may be carry-over from other donors' samples.

This clone was detected a few times. The chain joins TRBV5-8 to TRBJ2-5, with TRBD2 matching over 8 bases. V lost 2 bases, J lost 5 bases, and 5 bases stayed unmatched. CDR1 and CDR2 (germline): SGHTS, YDEGEE. This CDR3 is built from 14 residues. CDR3 residues: CASSFGLAGETQYF. The CDR3 DNA follows: TGTGCCAGCAGCTTCGGATTAGCGGGGGAGACCCAGTACTTC.

The genes are TRBV5-5 and TRBJ1-1, with D unresolved. This CDR3 region has 17 residues. Germline lookup yields CDR1 SGHKS and CDR2 YYEKEE (reference sequence). Trimming removed 0 bases at V and 5 bases at J, with 20 bases between. This CDR3 reads CASSLGNEVHLRTEAFF. In DNA form, the CDR3 reads TGTGCCAGCAGCTTGGGAAACGAGGTACACTTGAGGACTGAAGCTTTCTTT.

The chain has TRBV6-5 and TRBJ2-7, with 7 bases identical to TRBD1. CDR3 length equals 14 residues. The V segment lost 6 bases and the J segment 2 bases; nucleotides outside the gene matches: 7. Germline V lookup: CDR1 MNHEY, CDR2 SVGAGI. CDR3: CASSVTGHTYEQYF. CDR3 nucleotides: TGTGCCAGCAGCGTGACAGGGCACACCTACGAGCAGTACTTC.

The rearrangement joins TRBV25-1 to TRBJ1-4; D is perhaps TRBD1 (6 bases). The CDR3 is made up of 12 amino acids. Germline loops: CDR1 MGHDK, CDR2 SYGVNS. V lost 8 bases and J lost 7, with 11 bases in between. The CDR3 loop is CASRGGGEKLFF. For the CDR3, the DNA is TGTGCCAGCCGGGGGGGCGGTGAAAAACTGTTTTTT.